These 22 T cell receptor beta chains share one sample of origin, sequenced in a study of CD8 T cells in ankylosing spondylitis. Via MiXCR, TCRdb re-called the 5' RACE reads, giving one row per CDR3 protein. Of 190,000 or so distinct CDR3 sequences in the sample, about 13% were seen once. What was sequenced was blood, either unsorted or a sorted T cell fraction (not recorded which). These receptors were taken from a male donor with ankylosing spondylitis or in good health (not recorded which).

V usage is TRBV27 and J usage is TRBJ2-1, with D possibly being TRBD1 or TRBD2 (5 bases each). V lost 4 bases and J lost 0, with 16 bases in between. The CDR3 is made up of 17 amino acids. The germline V gene encodes CDR1 MNHEY and CDR2 SMNVEV (reference sequence). The CDR3 spells CASSSPFAGASYNEQFF. The CDR3 DNA sequence: TGTGCCAGCAGTTCCCCCTTCGCCGGGGCCTCCTACAATGAGCAGTTCTTC.

CDR3 protein: CASSGDRVTYEQYF. The DNA for the CDR3 is TGTGCCAGCAGTGGGGACAGGGTTACCTACGAGCAGTACTTC. The rearrangement uses TRBV2 and TRBJ2-7, with TRBD1 matching over 9 bases. The V segment lost 4 bases and the J segment 2 bases; nucleotides outside the gene matches: 3. Per the germline V gene, CDR1 is SNHLY and CDR2 is FYNNEI. This CDR3 region has 14 residues.

This rearrangement joins TRBV6-1 to TRBJ2-1, with 12 positions matching TRBD2. This CDR3 is built from 17 residues. Germline-derived CDR1 and CDR2 are MNHNS and SASEGT. The J segment lost 2 bases and the V segment lost 6 bases, leaving 8 bases of the junction unmatched. Here the CDR3 reads CASRRLAGEAPYNEQFF. CDR3 sequence (DNA): TGTGCCAGCAGACGACTAGCGGGAGAAGCCCCCTACAATGAGCAGTTCTTC.

The gene calls are TRBV6-2 or TRBV6-3 and TRBJ2-5, with D tentatively TRBD2 (7 bases). The CDR3 contains 15 residues. Between the trimmed V and J ends, which lost 5 bases and 4 bases, there was a span of 17 bases. CDR1 is MNHEY and CDR2 is SVGEGT in the germline V gene. CDR3 region: CASSTPGGGLETQYF. The CDR3 coding sequence is TGTGCCAGCAGTACACCGGGGGGCGGCCTAGAGACCCAGTACTTC.

The gene calls are TRBV30 and TRBJ2-1; 10 bases are shared with TRBD1. V shed 5 bases and J 8 bases; nucleotides not matched to a gene: 18. The CDR3 contains 17 residues. The germline V gene encodes CDR1 GTSNPN and CDR2 SVGIG (reference sequence). Written as DNA, the CDR3 is TGTGCCTGGGGACAGGGGGTAGGGGGAGGGCCCCAGGATGAGCAGTTCTTC. It translates to CAWGQGVGGGPQDEQFF.

The genes are TRBV12-3 or TRBV12-4 and TRBJ2-7; D call uncertain. V was clipped by 7 bases and J by 6 bases, with 19 bases between them. The CDR3 extends over 14 amino acids. The CDR3 DNA reads TGTGCCAGCACCCCCGACAAGACGTTATTCGAGCAGTACTTC. Translation: CASTPDKTLFEQYF.

The chain couples TRBV7-9 to TRBJ2-2; 11 bases match TRBD2. Germline lookup yields CDR1 SEHNR and CDR2 FQNEAQ (reference sequence). The CDR3 is 16 amino acids. V trimming: 5 bases; J trimming: 4 bases; junction bases outside the gene matches: 6. The CDR3 sequence: CASSALAGGRTGELFF. CDR3 DNA sequence: TGTGCCAGCAGCGCCCTAGCGGGGGGTCGCACCGGGGAGCTGTTTTTT.

The chain uses TRBV7-8 and TRBJ2-1, with 7 bases matching TRBD2. With V trimmed by 4 bases and J by 5 bases, 5 bases remained unmatched. The germline V gene encodes CDR1 SGHVS and CDR2 FQNEAQ. The CDR3 sequence is 14 residues long. The CDR3 here is CASSSSGGNNEQFF. CDR3 sequence (DNA): TGTGCCAGCAGCTCTTCGGGAGGAAACAATGAGCAGTTCTTC. The full variable domain, its missing parts supplied by reference TRBV7-8 and TRBJ2-1, is GAGVSQSPRYKVAKRGQDVALRCDPISGHVSLFWYQQALGQGPEFLTYFQNEAQLDKSGLPSDRFFAERPEGSVSTLKIQRTQQEDSAVYLCASSSSGGNNEQFFGPGTRLTVL.

This chain links TRBV10-3 with TRBJ2-1; unclear D gene. The CDR3 spans 16 residues. V shed 0 bases and J shed 0 bases, with 9 bases lying between them. The germline V gene has CDR1 ENHRY and CDR2 SYGVKD. The CDR3 region has the DNA TGTGCCATCAGTGAGTCAGCCGAGAGCTCCTACAATGAGCAGTTCTTC. The encoded protein is CAISESAESSYNEQFF.

V and J are TRBV5-6 and TRBJ2-7; TRBD2 matches at 11 bases. The CDR3 runs 14 residues. Germline V gives CDR1 SGHDT, CDR2 YYEEEE. Germline trimming cut 6 bases from V and 3 bases from J; bases unmatched to any gene: 5. The CDR3 loop reads CASTLAGGIYEQYF. Written as DNA, the CDR3 is TGTGCCAGCACATTAGCGGGAGGGATCTACGAGCAGTACTTC.

This clonotype was seen a few times. The genes are TRBV30 and TRBJ2-1; 11 bases agree with TRBD2. Unmatched junction bases numbered 1, after V lost 0 bases and J lost 6 bases. Germline-derived CDR1 and CDR2 are GTSNPN and SVGIG (reference sequence). This CDR3 has 14 residues. The DNA for the CDR3 is TGTGCCTGGAGTGTACTAGCGGGAGTCAATGAGCAGTTCTTC. This sequence encodes CAWSVLAGVNEQFF.

This clonotype was detected ten times or more. Germline is not matched at one junction end, which may reflect a read error. The chain employs TRBV12-3 or TRBV12-4 and TRBJ2-1; 7 nucleotides agree with TRBD2. This CDR3 has 11 amino acids. The chain's CDR3 is CASSLGSGVDF. The DNA of the CDR3 is TGTGCCAGCAGTTTAGGGAGCGGGGTGGACTTC.

This chain connects TRBV2 to TRBJ1-5; D is undetermined. The V end was cut by 7 bases, the J end by 3 bases, with 16 bases between. CDR1 is SNHLY, CDR2 FYNNEI, per germline. The CDR3 covers 15 residues. The CDR3 loop reads CASTEPGTVNQPQHF. The CDR3 nucleotides read TGTGCCAGCACCGAACCCGGCACAGTCAATCAGCCCCAGCATTTT.

This clonotype was picked up a small number of times. The CDR3 here is CASSLAEPGLVYEQFF. The CDR3 bases are TGTGCCAGCAGTTTAGCCGAGCCGGGACTAGTCTATGAGCAGTTCTTC. The chain couples TRBV12-3 or TRBV12-4 to TRBJ2-1, with 8 bases that match TRBD2. The V and J ends lost 0 bases and 8 bases, in that order; junction bases with no gene match: 9. This CDR3 is built from 16 residues.

There are many counts of this clonotype. The CDR3 nucleotides read TGTGCCAGCGACGAAGGGACTAGTCTCATAGAGACCCAGTACTTC. It encodes CASDEGTSLIETQYF. V and J are TRBV2 and TRBJ2-5, with 8 bases aligning to TRBD2. This CDR3 is 15 amino acids long. CDR1 is SNHLY and CDR2 is FYNNEI in the germline V gene. With 8 bases clipped from V and 4 bases from J, the junction kept 12 bases outside the gene matches.

This clonotype was seen more than once but under ten times. This rearrangement joins TRBV20-1 to TRBJ1-2; tentative D call: TRBD1 (5 bases). Germline V lookup: CDR1 DFQATT, CDR2 SNEGSKA (reference sequence). V was pared by 0 bases and J by 5 bases, with 19 bases between. This CDR3 region has 16 residues. The CDR3: CSAREPGADTRYGYTF. For the CDR3, the DNA is TGCAGTGCTAGAGAACCTGGGGCCGACACTAGATATGGCTACACCTTC.

The table lists this clonotype with a few counts. The chain couples TRBV6-1 to TRBJ2-7, with a weak D call TRBD2 (7 bases). Germline V CDR1 and CDR2: MNHNS, SASEGT. This CDR3 is 13 amino acids long. The V end lost 6 bases, the J end lost 9 bases, and 18 bases lay between the germline ends. CDR3 sequence reads: CASSPIGGQGQYF. CDR3 nucleotides: TGTGCCAGCAGCCCTATCGGGGGGCAAGGGCAGTACTTC.

This clonotype was counted at least ten times. The chain couples TRBV18 to TRBJ2-7; 8 nucleotides agree with TRBD1. After removal of 8 bases from V and 6 bases from J, the junction contained 9 bases not matched to a gene. Germline values: CDR1 KGHSH, CDR2 LQKENI. The length of the CDR3 is 13 residues. Here the CDR3 DNA reads TGTGCCAGCAGCCCCGGGACAGGAGGCGAGCAGTACTTC. Translating it yields CASSPGTGGEQYF. The whole variable domain, filled in from reference TRBV18 and TRBJ2-7, reads NAGVMQNPRHLVRRRGQEARLRCSPMKGHSHVYWYRQLPEEGLKFMVYLQKENIIDESGMPKERFSAEFPKEGPSILRIQQVVRGDSAAYFCASSPGTGGEQYFGPGTRLTVT.

Here the CDR3 reads CASSFRSGPNTGELFF. The CDR3 bases are TGTGCCAGCAGCTTTCGTAGCGGGCCGAACACCGGGGAGCTGTTTTTT. This chain links TRBV7-2 with TRBJ2-2, with 7 bases fitting TRBD2. Germline V lookup: CDR1 SGHTA, CDR2 FQGNSA. The trim removed 3 bases at V and 0 bases at J, leaving 4 bases unmatched. The CDR3 contains 16 residues.

The CDR3 DNA follows: TGTGCCAGCAGTTCTCGGCGGGGCGGACGCACCGGGGAGCTGTTTTTT. It is translated as CASSSRRGGRTGELFF. The genes are TRBV6-2 or TRBV6-3 and TRBJ2-2, with D possibly matching TRBD2 (6 bases). Germline loops: CDR1 MNHEY, CDR2 SVGEGT. This CDR3 is 16 amino acids long. Trimming took 4 bases from V and 4 from J, leaving 16 bases between them.

The sample holds a few counts of this clonotype. The V gene is TRBV20-1, the J gene TRBJ2-5; D remains unclear. Germline CDR1 DFQATT, CDR2 SNEGSKA (reference sequence). The CDR3 extends over 12 amino acids. The germline V and J ends were trimmed by 5 bases and 1 base, with 8 bases remaining between them. Here the CDR3 reads CSALIPQETQYF. CDR3 bases: TGCAGTGCTTTGATCCCCCAAGAGACCCAGTACTTC.

This clonotype was observed at least ten times. This chain uses TRBV21-1 with TRBJ2-7. TRBV21-1 is labeled a pseudogene. The CDR3 is 13 amino acids. CDR3 loop: CAGGCRIPYEQYF. CDR3 coding DNA: TGTGCCGGCGGTTGTCGAATCCCCTACGAGCAGTACTTC.